A selection of T cell receptor beta chains follows, all from one sample in a study of T-cell memory formation after mild COVID-19. Each CDR3 protein gets one entry after TCRdb re-called the 5' RACE reads with MiXCR. This sample has 250,000 to 350,000 distinct CDR3 sequences, with roughly an eighth found just once. Sample: PBMCs or a T cell subset sorted from them (not recorded which). The receptors derive from a man in his late teens or twenties who had mild COVID-19 (a few samples of this study predate the infection). Cell type and time point are not known. The CDR3 runs from the conserved cysteine through the conserved F or W. A D gene is named only where the DNA matches it firmly. Only some rows state a clone size, as once, few, many or a class for expanded clones.

>NA|few|TRBV29-1|TRBJ2-7
CSVEGFTGSSYEQYF
TGCAGCGTTGAAGGATTTACAGGGAGCTCCTACGAGCAGTACTTC
>TRBD2|NA|TRBV5-1|TRBJ2-1
CASSFGLDWQYNEQFF
TGCGCCAGCAGCTTTGGACTAGATTGGCAATACAATGAGCAGTTCTTC
>TRBD1|once|TRBV7-3|TRBJ2-2
CASSLTLVSTGDGSGELFF
TGTGCCAGCAGCTTAACGTTGGTCTCCACAGGGGATGGATCCGGGGAGCTGTTTTTT
>NA|few|TRBV9|TRBJ2-1
CASSVGSGKNEQFF
TGTGCCAGCAGCGTAGGATCAGGGAAGAATGAGCAGTTCTTC
>TRBD1|once|TRBV12-3/TRBV12-4|TRBJ1-1
CASSTGVEAFF
TGTGCCAGCAGTACAGGGGTTGAAGCTTTCTTT
>TRBD1|NA|TRBV2|TRBJ1-1
CASSGTGVTEAFF
TGTGCCAGCAGTGGGACAGGGGTCACTGAAGCTTTCTTT
>NA|NA|TRBV12-3/TRBV12-4|TRBJ1-1
CASTKSPGTLNTEAFF
TGTGCCAGCACCAAAAGCCCAGGTACCCTGAACACTGAAGCTTTCTTT
>NA|NA|TRBV29-1|TRBJ2-1
CSAPRGGQTYNEQFF
TGCAGCGCCCCCCGGGGGGGACAGACCTACAATGAGCAGTTCTTC
>NA|few|TRBV5-6|TRBJ1-2
CASSLGQDGYTF
TGTGCCAGCAGCTTAGGTCAGGATGGCTACACCTTC
>TRBD2|many|TRBV11-2|TRBJ2-7
CASSLNPSGGAGEQYF
TGTGCCAGCAGCTTGAACCCTAGCGGGGGGGCCGGTGAGCAGTACTTC
>NA|few|TRBV12-3/TRBV12-4|TRBJ2-2
CASLTERKNTGELFF
TGTGCCAGCCTGACCGAAAGAAAGAACACCGGGGAGCTGTTTTTT
>NA|NA|TRBV19|TRBJ1-2
CASSPLAAQWRGGYTF
TGTGCCAGTAGCCCCCTGGCGGCGCAATGGAGGGGCGGCTACACCTTC
>NA|NA|TRBV7-2|TRBJ1-6
CASRALGSYNSPLHF
TGTGCCAGCAGGGCTCTGGGTTCCTATAATTCACCCCTCCACTTT
>NA|few|TRBV28|TRBJ1-1
CASHQNRNTEAFF
TGTGCCAGCCACCAAAACAGGAACACTGAAGCTTTCTTT
>TRBD1|NA|TRBV6-5|TRBJ2-2
CASRSQGVVTGELFF
TGTGCCAGCAGGTCACAGGGGGTTGTCACCGGGGAGCTGTTTTTT
>TRBD1|few|TRBV28|TRBJ2-1
CASRSTGDNEQFF
TGTGCCAGCAGATCTACAGGGGACAATGAGCAGTTCTTC
>NA|NA|TRBV4-1|TRBJ2-3
CASKAVWLGGATDTQYF
TGCGCCAGCAAGGCTGTGTGGCTAGGGGGGGCGACAGATACGCAGTATTTT
>TRBD2|few|TRBV7-2|TRBJ2-2
CASTAGGLSGELFF
TGTGCCAGCACAGCGGGGGGGCTTTCCGGGGAGCTGTTTTTT
>NA|many|TRBV7-9|TRBJ2-5
CASSFRVGGYQETQYF
TGTGCCAGCAGCTTCAGGGTTGGAGGTTACCAAGAGACCCAGTACTTC
>NA|NA|TRBV5-1|TRBJ2-7
CASSYQGSGVGGEQYF
TGCGCCAGCAGCTATCAGGGATCCGGGGTCGGGGGCGAGCAGTACTTC
>NA|few|TRBV21-1|TRBJ1-6
CASSKLTSPLLSYNSPLHF
TGTGCCAGCAGCAAATTGACAAGTCCGTTACTTTCCTATAATTCACCCCTCCACTTT